This paragraph covers one TCR beta chain sequence. Its antigen remains unidentified. This sample is drawn from a study of T cell repertoires in cytomegalovirus infection. Turning to the study itself: In the study, CMV epitopes included recently identified HLA-C-restricted and well-studied HLA-B-restricted ones. CMV infection and matching HLA type were both indicated by public TCR beta signatures. General study findings and limits: The ex vivo response showed dominance by HLA-C-restricted CMV-specific TCR beta clonotypes.

The germline V gene has CDR1 MNHNS and CDR2 SASEGT. This CDR3 is built from 19 residues. V was cut by 2 bases and J by 2 bases, with 19 bases left in between. TCRdb fed the reads into MiXCR, producing one record per CDR3 protein. The sample lists 340,000 or so distinct CDR3 sequences, roughly 25% occurring once. The sequence was collected from a human donor in good health (CMV status not recorded). Some clones in this sample may be carry-over from other donors' samples. The chain employs TRBV6-1 and TRBJ2-6; D remains ambiguous. The sequencing here drew on cultured PBMCs, taken from culture after CMV antigen stimulation. The CDR3 reads CASSEKNFNARTGANVLTF. CDR3 sequence (DNA): TGTGCCAGCAGTGAAAAAAACTTTAACGCACGAACTGGGGCCAACGTCCTGACTTTC.